These T cell receptor beta chains were read from a single sample in a study of T cells in Graves' hyperthyroidism and ophthalmopathy. TCRdb used MiXCR to reprocess the multiplex PCR reads, holding one entry per CDR3 protein. The repertoire includes around 520,000 distinct CDR3 sequences, 14% of them detected once, and about 15% sits in the top ten. The specimen was blood. All receptors come from a woman in her thirties or forties with Graves' hyperthyroidism. Both conserved end residues are part of each CDR3. Fields, in order: D gene, J gene, clone size, V gene, CDR3 DNA, CDR3 protein. The D gene is left open where the match is weak. Expanded clones get a size class; other rows say once, few or many, or leave the size out.

d_call: -; j_call: TRBJ2-1; clone_size: -; v_call: TRBV19; cdr3_nt: TGTGCCAGTAGTATCTCTCAGGACAATGAGCAGTTCTTC; cdr3_aa: CASSISQDNEQFF
d_call: -; j_call: TRBJ2-1; clone_size: many; v_call: TRBV28; cdr3_nt: TGTGCCAGCAGTTTTCAGTACAATGAGCAGTTCTTC; cdr3_aa: CASSFQYNEQFF
d_call: -; j_call: TRBJ2-7; clone_size: few; v_call: TRBV7-9; cdr3_nt: TGTGCCAGCAGCTTAATAACAGGGAGACAGTACTTC; cdr3_aa: CASSLITGRQYF
d_call: -; j_call: TRBJ2-3; clone_size: many; v_call: TRBV12-3/TRBV12-4; cdr3_nt: TGTGCCAGCAGTTTCGGGGAGTTCTGGACAGATACGCAGTATTTT; cdr3_aa: CASSFGEFWTDTQYF
d_call: -; j_call: TRBJ2-7; clone_size: -; v_call: TRBV7-9; cdr3_nt: TGTGCCAGCAGCCTCCCGTCCTACTACGAGCAGTACTTC; cdr3_aa: CASSLPSYYEQYF
d_call: TRBD1; j_call: TRBJ2-7; clone_size: many; v_call: TRBV5-6; cdr3_nt: TGTGCCAGCAGCTCGCGTAGAGGGGGCGCTTACTACGAGCAGTACTTC; cdr3_aa: CASSSRRGGAYYEQYF
d_call: TRBD2; j_call: TRBJ2-7; clone_size: many; v_call: TRBV6-1; cdr3_nt: TGTGCCAGCAGTCTTAGCGGGAGCGCCTACGAGCAGTACTTC; cdr3_aa: CASSLSGSAYEQYF
d_call: -; j_call: TRBJ1-5; clone_size: few; v_call: TRBV4-1; cdr3_nt: TGCGCCAGCAGCCAAGAAGTACAGCCTTATCAGCCCCAGCATTTT; cdr3_aa: CASSQEVQPYQPQHF
d_call: TRBD1; j_call: TRBJ2-7; clone_size: many; v_call: TRBV20-1; cdr3_nt: TGCAGTGCTGGGGACAGTCTTAGAGTCGAGCAGTACTTC; cdr3_aa: CSAGDSLRVEQYF
d_call: -; j_call: TRBJ1-4; clone_size: many; v_call: TRBV18; cdr3_nt: TGTGCCAGCTCACCCGGACAGCCCGCAACTAATGAAAAACTGTTTTTT; cdr3_aa: CASSPGQPATNEKLFF
d_call: TRBD1; j_call: TRBJ1-5; clone_size: few; v_call: TRBV6-1; cdr3_nt: TGTGCCAGCAGCCCGGACAGGGGGCATAGCAATCAGCCCCAGCATTTT; cdr3_aa: CASSPDRGHSNQPQHF
d_call: TRBD1; j_call: TRBJ2-2; clone_size: many; v_call: TRBV12-3/TRBV12-4; cdr3_nt: TGTGCCAGCAGTTCCGGGACAGGGGGGGCGAACACCGGGGAGCTGTTTTTT; cdr3_aa: CASSSGTGGANTGELFF
d_call: -; j_call: TRBJ1-1; clone_size: few; v_call: TRBV28; cdr3_nt: TGTGCCAGCATGAGATCTCGTCGCACTGAAGCTTTCTTT; cdr3_aa: CASMRSRRTEAFF
d_call: TRBD2; j_call: TRBJ2-7; clone_size: -; v_call: TRBV4-1; cdr3_nt: TGCGCCAGCAGCCAAGAGACTAGCGGGAGTGACTACGAGCAGTACTTC; cdr3_aa: CASSQETSGSDYEQYF
d_call: -; j_call: TRBJ2-5; clone_size: -; v_call: TRBV5-4; cdr3_nt: TGTGCCAGCAGCTTGGTTCCGCGGGAAAGGTACCAAGAGACCCAGTACTTC; cdr3_aa: CASSLVPRERYQETQYF
d_call: -; j_call: TRBJ1-5; clone_size: many; v_call: TRBV11-2; cdr3_nt: TGTGCCAGCAGCTTAGGGCCAGATGAACCCCAGCATTTT; cdr3_aa: CASSLGPDEPQHF
d_call: TRBD1; j_call: TRBJ1-1; clone_size: many; v_call: TRBV7-8; cdr3_nt: TGTGCCAGCAGCTTAGATGACAGGGGTGACACTGAAGCTTTCTTT; cdr3_aa: CASSLDDRGDTEAFF
d_call: -; j_call: TRBJ2-2; clone_size: many; v_call: TRBV11-2; cdr3_nt: TGTGCCAGCAGCTCCGTCCCAGGGTATTCCACCGGGGAGCTGTTTTTT; cdr3_aa: CASSSVPGYSTGELFF
d_call: TRBD1; j_call: TRBJ1-1; clone_size: -; v_call: TRBV7-9; cdr3_nt: TGTGCCAGCCTAACAACGACAGGGGGCGTCACTGAAGCTTTCTTT; cdr3_aa: CASLTTTGGVTEAFF
d_call: -; j_call: TRBJ1-6; clone_size: many; v_call: TRBV28; cdr3_nt: TGTGCCAGCAGTTGGGTGTCGTTTCAGTCACCCCTCCACTTT; cdr3_aa: CASSWVSFQSPLHF
d_call: -; j_call: TRBJ2-5; clone_size: once; v_call: TRBV2; cdr3_nt: TGTGCCGGCAGTCAGGGGATCCAAGAGACCCAGTACTTC; cdr3_aa: CAGSQGIQETQYF
d_call: -; j_call: TRBJ1-1; clone_size: many; v_call: TRBV2; cdr3_nt: TGTGCCAGCAGTGACTGGTCTCTGAACACTGAAGCTTTCTTT; cdr3_aa: CASSDWSLNTEAFF
d_call: -; j_call: TRBJ2-1; clone_size: -; v_call: TRBV19; cdr3_nt: TGTGCCAGTAGCCAGAGGGGGGCCATCAATGAGCAGTTCTTC; cdr3_aa: CASSQRGAINEQFF
d_call: -; j_call: TRBJ2-4; clone_size: many; v_call: TRBV28; cdr3_nt: TGTGCCAGCAGTTCCGGCCCCCCCAAAAACATTCAGTACTTC; cdr3_aa: CASSSGPPKNIQYF
d_call: -; j_call: TRBJ2-1; clone_size: many; v_call: TRBV6-1; cdr3_nt: TGTGCCAGCTTTGGGGAGACAGGGACTAGTGAGCAGTTCTTC; cdr3_aa: CASFGETGTSEQFF
d_call: TRBD2; j_call: TRBJ2-3; clone_size: many; v_call: TRBV28; cdr3_nt: TGTGCCAGCAGTTTCCTAGCGGACCTGGAGGGCACAGATACGCAGTATTTT; cdr3_aa: CASSFLADLEGTDTQYF
d_call: TRBD2; j_call: TRBJ2-1; clone_size: -; v_call: TRBV20-1; cdr3_nt: TGCAGTGCTCGAGGGCTTTCGACTAGCGGGTCGCTCAACAATGAGCAGTTCTTC; cdr3_aa: CSARGLSTSGSLNNEQFF
d_call: TRBD1; j_call: TRBJ2-2; clone_size: many; v_call: TRBV28; cdr3_nt: TGTGCCAGCAGTTACGGCAGGGGGTTGAGCGGGGAGCTGTTTTTT; cdr3_aa: CASSYGRGLSGELFF